Listed below are T cell receptor beta chains from one sample, sequenced in a study of cytomegalovirus exposure and HLA in healthy donors. The table came from immunoSEQ multiplex PCR; TCRdb's copy has only in-frame clones and leaves some out. Among fewer than 400,000 clones, roughly 88% were seen once, and the ten largest hold about 0.91%. Sequencing was performed on PBMCs. Source of these receptors: a woman under 30 in good health and CMV-seronegative. Each CDR3 is given with its conserved first and last residue. D genes are given only for firm matches. The size field is filled for only some rows; it gives once, few, many or a size class.

. | . | TRBJ1-1 | TRBV18 | TGTGCCAGCTCACCCAGGACAGAGAACACTGAAGCTTTCTTT | CASSPRTENTEAFF
. | . | TRBJ1-1 | TRBV5-6 | TGTGCCAGCAGCTATCAGGACAGGAACACTGAAGCTTTCTTT | CASSYQDRNTEAFF
. | . | TRBJ2-1 | TRBV2 | TGTGCCAGCAGTCCCCATCACGCTAGCGAGGAGCAGTTCTTC | CASSPHHASEEQFF
TRBD1 | . | TRBJ2-1 | TRBV15 | TGTGCCACCAGCAGACTCCGGGACAGGGAGGTCAATGAGCAGTTCTTC | CATSRLRDREVNEQFF
. | . | TRBJ2-7 | TRBV29-1 | TGCAGCGCGGAACAGGGGACTCGGGAGCAGTACTTC | CSAEQGTREQYF
. | . | TRBJ2-7 | TRBV7-9 | TGTGCCAGCAGATTAGCGTTAGCGCCCACGGACGAGCAGTACTTC | CASRLALAPTDEQYF
TRBD2 | . | TRBJ2-7 | TRBV19 | TGTGCCAGTAGTAGGGGCGGGCAAGGGGGGCTAGCGGGAGGGTTCGACGAGCAGTACTTC | CASSRGGQGGLAGGFDEQYF
TRBD1 | . | TRBJ1-4 | TRBV28 | TGTGCCAGCAGTTTAGCCCAGACCGGGACAGGTAATGAAAAACTGTTTTTT | CASSLAQTGTGNEKLFF
TRBD1 | . | TRBJ2-2 | TRBV5-1 | TGCGCCAGCAGCTCCACCGGACAGGGCGGGGAGCTGTTTTTT | CASSSTGQGGELFF
. | . | TRBJ2-1 | TRBV11-3 | TGTGCCAGCAGCTCAACAGGGGGGGCAGGTGAGCAGTTCTTC | CASSSTGGAGEQFF
TRBD1 | . | TRBJ2-2 | TRBV18 | TGTGCCAGCTCACCGTTGGGACAGGGAAACACCGGGGAGCTGTTTTTT | CASSPLGQGNTGELFF
. | . | TRBJ1-1 | TRBV7-8 | TGTGCCAGCAGCTTGACACAGAACACTGAAGCTTTCTTT | CASSLTQNTEAFF
TRBD1 | . | TRBJ2-4 | TRBV5-1 | TGCGCCAGCATCCCTTCACCGGGACAGGAAAACATTCAGTACTTC | CASIPSPGQENIQYF
TRBD2 | . | TRBJ2-2 | TRBV4-2 | TGTGCCAGCAGCCAGACGGGCGGGACTAGCGGCCTAGGGGAGCTGTTTTTT | CASSQTGGTSGLGELFF
. | . | TRBJ1-5 | TRBV27 | TGTGCCAGCAGTTTGAGGGGGAAGAGGTTGGGTAATCAGCCCCAGCATTTT | CASSLRGKRLGNQPQHF
TRBD2 | . | TRBJ2-3 | TRBV4-1 | TGCGCCAGCAGCCAAAATCGGCTAGCGGGCACAGATACGCAGTATTTT | CASSQNRLAGTDTQYF
TRBD2 | . | TRBJ2-1 | TRBV19 | TGTGCCAGTAGTCTCCGGGACTACTCCTACAATGAGCAGTTCTTC | CASSLRDYSYNEQFF
TRBD1 | . | TRBJ1-4 | TRBV4-3 | TGCGCCAGCAGCGTGGGACAGGGTGGTGAAAAACTGTTTTTT | CASSVGQGGEKLFF
. | once | TRBJ1-5 | TRBV2 | TGTGCCAGCAGAGCAGGGGTGATACAGCCCCAGCATTTT | CASRAGVIQPQHF
. | . | TRBJ1-2 | TRBV6-5 | TGTGCCAGCAGCCCGGGACTAAAATATGGCTACACCTTC | CASSPGLKYGYTF
TRBD2 | . | TRBJ2-3 | TRBV4-3 | TGCGCCAGCAGCCAAGTCTATCGGATAGCGGGCTCAAGAGATACGCAGTATTTT | CASSQVYRIAGSRDTQYF
. | few | TRBJ1-1 | TRBV5-4 | TGTGCCAGCAGCGTATGGGACATCAAGAACACTGAAGCTTTCTTT | CASSVWDIKNTEAFF
TRBD2 | . | TRBJ2-3 | TRBV19 | TGTGCCAGTAGTAGTCTAGCGGGAGGCACAGATACGCAGTATTTT | CASSSLAGGTDTQYF
TRBD1 | . | TRBJ1-3 | TRBV30 | TGTGCCTGGAGTGTGGGACAGAACACCCTCTCTGGAAACACCATATATTTT | CAWSVGQNTLSGNTIYF
TRBD1 | . | TRBJ2-3 | TRBV9 | TGTGCCAGCAGCGTAGGCGCCGGTGGGACAGTATCTTTAGATACGCAGTATTTT | CASSVGAGGTVSLDTQYF
. | . | TRBJ2-3 | TRBV6-5 | TGTGCCAGCAGTTACGGGGAGTTTACAGATACGCAGTATTTT | CASSYGEFTDTQYF
TRBD1 | . | TRBJ2-7 | TRBV7-8 | TGTGCCAGCAGCTTAGGGGGGACAGGGGCCTACGAGCAGTACTTC | CASSLGGTGAYEQYF
TRBD1 | once | TRBJ1-1 | TRBV14 | TGTGCCAGCAAAGGACAGGGTGGGGGCACTGAAGCTTTCTTT | CASKGQGGGTEAFF
TRBD2 | . | TRBJ2-7 | TRBV6-6 | TGTGCCAGCAGCCCCAGCGGGAGTGCCTACGAGCAGTACTTC | CASSPSGSAYEQYF
TRBD1 | . | TRBJ1-2 | TRBV5-6 | TGTGCCAGCAGCCCCTCCGGACAGGGTTTTGTAGGCTACACCTTC | CASSPSGQGFVGYTF
. | . | TRBJ1-5 | TRBV27 | TGTGCCAGCAGAGCGGGACCCAACCGGGGGCAGCCCCAGCATTTT | CASRAGPNRGQPQHF
. | . | TRBJ2-5 | TRBV5-1 | TGCGCCAGCAGCGCAGGGCCCGCCCAAGAGACCCAGTACTTC | CASSAGPAQETQYF
. | . | TRBJ2-5 | TRBV6-5 | TGTGCCAGCAGTACCCTTGGACACGGACAAGAGACCCAGTACTTC | CASSTLGHGQETQYF
TRBD1 | . | TRBJ1-4 | TRBV2 | TGTGCCAGCAGTGAAATTGCGGCCGACAGGGAGAAGGGGTTTTTT | CASSEIAADREKGFF
. | . | TRBJ2-2 | TRBV5-8 | TGTGCCAGCAGCCTTGACAGGATCGCGAACACCGGGGAGCTGTTTTTT | CASSLDRIANTGELFF
TRBD1 | . | TRBJ2-6 | TRBV9 | TGTGCCAGCAGCCCAAGACAGGGGGGCGGTGGGGCCAACGTCCTGACTTTC | CASSPRQGGGGANVLTF
TRBD2 | . | TRBJ2-2 | TRBV27 | TGTGCCAGCAGTTTTGTCAGCGGGGGGACCGGGGAGCTGTTTTTT | CASSFVSGGTGELFF
TRBD1 | . | TRBJ1-3 | TRBV5-6 | TGTGCCAGCAGCCTGGGACAGGCTGGAAACACCATATATTTT | CASSLGQAGNTIYF
. | few | TRBJ1-5 | TRBV7-2 | TGTGCCAGCAGCTTCTCGGGTCAGCCCCAGCATTTT | CASSFSGQPQHF
TRBD2 | . | TRBJ2-3 | TRBV2 | TGTGCCAGCTCAGAAGCGGGAGTGAGTACAGATACGCAGTATTTT | CASSEAGVSTDTQYF
TRBD2 | . | TRBJ2-7 | TRBV2 | TGTGCCAGCAACTCGGGACTAGCACTCAACGAGCAGTACTTC | CASNSGLALNEQYF
. | once | TRBJ2-1 | TRBV13 | TGTGCCAGCAGCTCAAACCGACTACATGAGCAGTTCTTC | CASSSNRLHEQFF
. | once | TRBJ1-2 | TRBV28 | TGTGCCACCAGACAGGCTTATGGCTACACCTTC | CATRQAYGYTF
. | few | TRBJ2-7 | TRBV6-1 | TGTGCCAGCAGTGAATTACAGGGCTCGGCCTACGAGCAGTACTTC | CASSELQGSAYEQYF